This T cell receptor beta chain comes out of a study of blood T cell repertoires in COVID-19. Study context: Researchers got acute and convalescent COVID-19 samples from the United States, Italy and Spain.

Allocation to cohorts depended on clinical history reported by the participants. V lost 0 bases and J 9 bases, leaving 16 bases between the germline ends. The CDR3 totals 15 residues. Per the germline V gene, CDR1 is SGHDT and CDR2 is YYEEEE. Study processing details: Cell counts per sample came from amplifying reference gene primers. TCRdb keeps only in-frame clones here, not all; method: immunoSEQ multiplex PCR. Clone size and V and J calls were adopted from that table, with D and trimming inferred from the DNA. Counted here are over 250,000 clones, more than 75% occurring once; the ten biggest clones make up roughly 5%.

The chain is built from TRBV5-6 and TRBJ1-3; D possibly corresponds to TRBD1 (6 bases). The source is a woman aged 25 to 39 who had recovered from COVID-19. Specimen: PBMCs or T cells enriched from blood (not recorded which). CDR3 sequence: CASSLGTEHGGTIYF. The CDR3 region has the DNA TGTGCCAGCAGCTTGGGGACAGAGCACGGCGGCACCATATATTTT.